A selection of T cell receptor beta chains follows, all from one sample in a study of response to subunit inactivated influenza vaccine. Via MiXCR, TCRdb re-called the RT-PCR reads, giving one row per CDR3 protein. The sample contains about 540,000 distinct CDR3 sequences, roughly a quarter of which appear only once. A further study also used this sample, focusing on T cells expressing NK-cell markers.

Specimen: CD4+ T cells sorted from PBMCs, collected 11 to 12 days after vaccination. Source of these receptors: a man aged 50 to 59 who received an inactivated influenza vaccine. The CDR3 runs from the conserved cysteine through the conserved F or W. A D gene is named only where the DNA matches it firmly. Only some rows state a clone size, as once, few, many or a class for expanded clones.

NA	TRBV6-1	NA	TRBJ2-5	TGTGTCAGCAGAAAAGGACTTACAACGCTAGAGACCCAGTACTTC	CVSRKGLTTLETQYF
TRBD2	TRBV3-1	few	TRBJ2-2	TGTGCCAGCAGCCATGGAGCGGGAGTGACCGGGGAGCTGTTTTTT	CASSHGAGVTGELFF
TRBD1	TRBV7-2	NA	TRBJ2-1	TGTGCCAGCAGCCAAGAAGTCCGGGACAGCCTCTACAATGAGCAGTTCTTC	CASSQEVRDSLYNEQFF
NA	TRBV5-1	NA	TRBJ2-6	TGCGCCAGCAGCTTGGATAGGGGGACCAACGTCCTGACTTTC	CASSLDRGTNVLTF
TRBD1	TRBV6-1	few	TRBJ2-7	TGTGCCAGCATTGGGGGACAGAGCCTCTACGAGCAGTACTTC	CASIGGQSLYEQYF
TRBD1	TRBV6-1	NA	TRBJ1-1	TGTGCCAGCAGCGGGACAGTCCTCGGAGCTTTCTTT	CASSGTVLGAFF
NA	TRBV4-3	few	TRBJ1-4	TGCGCCAGCAGCATCAGACACCATAATGAAAAACTGTTTTTT	CASSIRHHNEKLFF
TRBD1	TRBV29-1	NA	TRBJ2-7	TGCAGCGTTGGGGAAACAGGGGGCTACGAGCAGTACTTC	CSVGETGGYEQYF
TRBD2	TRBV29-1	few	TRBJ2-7	TGCAGCGTACTCGGGACTAGCGGGAGGGCCGTCGAGCAGTACTTC	CSVLGTSGRAVEQYF
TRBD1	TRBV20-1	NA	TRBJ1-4	TGCAGTGCTAGAAGGCCACCAAACAGGGGGGTAGATGAAAAACTGTTTTTT	CSARRPPNRGVDEKLFF
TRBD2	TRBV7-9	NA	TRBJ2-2	TGTGCCAGCAGCTTGGGGAGCGGGATGATTGCCGGGGAGCTGTTTTTT	CASSLGSGMIAGELFF
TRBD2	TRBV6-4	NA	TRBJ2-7	TGTGCCAGCAGTAGACAAGCGGGAGGGCCGATCTACGAGCAGTACTTC	CASSRQAGGPIYEQYF
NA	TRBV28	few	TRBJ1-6	TGTGCCAGCAGTTTTGAGGGGCGCGGTTCACCCCTCCACTTT	CASSFEGRGSPLHF
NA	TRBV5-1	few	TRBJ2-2	TGCGCCAGCAGCTTGGAGGCAGGGAAAACCGGGGAGCTGTTTTTT	CASSLEAGKTGELFF
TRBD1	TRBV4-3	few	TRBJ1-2	TGCGCCAGCAGCCAAGAAATACAGGGGCTTGACTATGGCTACACCTTC	CASSQEIQGLDYGYTF
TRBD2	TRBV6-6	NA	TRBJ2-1	TGTGCCAGCAGCCCCGGGAGGGGCAATGAGCAGTTCTTC	CASSPGRGNEQFF
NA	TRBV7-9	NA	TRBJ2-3	TGTGCCAGCAGCCCCAGGGGGGGGCGGCGCACAGATACGCAGTATTTT	CASSPRGGRRTDTQYF
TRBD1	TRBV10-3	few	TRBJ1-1	TGTGCCATCGCACTCCACTTGACAGGGAGGACTGAAGCTTTCTTT	CAIALHLTGRTEAFF
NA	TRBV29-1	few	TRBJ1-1	TGCAGCGGCAGGACCTTGAACACTGAAGCTTTCTTT	CSGRTLNTEAFF
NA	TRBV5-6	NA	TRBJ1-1	TGTGCCAGCAGCTTGGCCCGAGGGGGCACTGAAGCTTTCTTT	CASSLARGGTEAFF
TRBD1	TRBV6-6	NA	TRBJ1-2	TGTGCCGGATGCAGGGACAGTTTGACCGGCTACACCTTC	CAGCRDSLTGYTF
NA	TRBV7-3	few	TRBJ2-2	TGTGCCAGCAGCTTAGGAGAAAACACCGGGGAGCTGTTTTTT	CASSLGENTGELFF
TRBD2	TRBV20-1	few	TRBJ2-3	TGCAGTGCTAGTTTCGCGGGGGGGCGGGGTACGCAGTATTTT	CSASFAGGRGTQYF
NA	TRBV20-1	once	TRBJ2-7	TGCAGTGCCAGGGGACAAGTAAAATTCTACGAGCAGTACTTC	CSARGQVKFYEQYF
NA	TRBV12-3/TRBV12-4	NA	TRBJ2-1	TGTGCCAGCAGTTTGCTACAAGATTACAATGAGCAGTTCTTC	CASSLLQDYNEQFF
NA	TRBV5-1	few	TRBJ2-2	TGCGCCAGCAGCTCCGCGTCAGGGTTCGGCGGGGAGCTGTTTTTT	CASSSASGFGGELFF
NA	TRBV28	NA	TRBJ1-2	TGTGCCAGCAGTTTGGGACGGACAGTCTATGGCTACACCTTC	CASSLGRTVYGYTF
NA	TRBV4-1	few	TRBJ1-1	TGCGCCAGCAGCCAAGAATCGGTAAAGGACACTGAAGCTTTCTTT	CASSQESVKDTEAFF
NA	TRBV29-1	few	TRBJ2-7	TGCAGCGTTGCGGACCGCTACTACGAGCAGTACTTC	CSVADRYYEQYF
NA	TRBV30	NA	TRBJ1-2	TGTGCCTGGGGACTCGGGGGTGGCTACACCTTC	CAWGLGGGYTF
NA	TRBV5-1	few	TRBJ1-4	TGCGCCAGCAGCCCGTCATTGTCATCTAATGAAAAACTGTTTTTT	CASSPSLSSNEKLFF
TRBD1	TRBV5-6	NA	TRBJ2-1	TGTGCCAGCAGCCACCGCCGGGACAGAACCTACAATGAGCAGTTCTTC	CASSHRRDRTYNEQFF
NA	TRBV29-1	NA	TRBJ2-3	TGCAGCGCCCAATTTGGCACAGATACGCAGTATTTT	CSAQFGTDTQYF
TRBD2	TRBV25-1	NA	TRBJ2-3	TGTGCCAGCACTTTAAGCGGGGTAAATACGCAGTATTTT	CASTLSGVNTQYF
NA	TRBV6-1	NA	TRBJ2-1	TGTGCCAGCAGTCCGGACTTCGGATCCTACAATGAGCAGTTCTTC	CASSPDFGSYNEQFF
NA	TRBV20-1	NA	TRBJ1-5	TGCAGTGCTAGGGTCGTTAGTAGCAATCAGCCCCAGCATTTT	CSARVVSSNQPQHF
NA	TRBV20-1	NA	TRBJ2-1	TGCAGTGCTAGTCGGTCTGTCTACAATGAGCAGTTCTTC	CSASRSVYNEQFF
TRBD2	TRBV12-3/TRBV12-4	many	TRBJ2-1	TGTGCCAGCAGTTCGACTAGCGGCTACAATGAGCAGTTCTTC	CASSSTSGYNEQFF
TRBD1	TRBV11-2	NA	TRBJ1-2	TGTGCCAGCAGCCTAGGGACAGGGAACTATGGCTACACCTTC	CASSLGTGNYGYTF
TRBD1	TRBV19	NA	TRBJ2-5	TGTGCCAGTAGCAAATTCAGGGGGACGGAGACCCAGTACTTC	CASSKFRGTETQYF
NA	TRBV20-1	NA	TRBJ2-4	TGCAGTGCCCAGCGGGACATTCAGTACTTC	CSAQRDIQYF
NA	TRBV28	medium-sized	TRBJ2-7	TGTGCCAGCAGTTCTAGGTACGAGCAGTACTTC	CASSSRYEQYF
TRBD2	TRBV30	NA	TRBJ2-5	TGTGCCTGGAGTCTGGGACTAGCGGGATCCCAAGAGACCCAGTACTTC	CAWSLGLAGSQETQYF
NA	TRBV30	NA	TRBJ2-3	TGTGCCTGGAGTTCGACAGCACTTTCAAGCACAGATACGCAGTATTTT	CAWSSTALSSTDTQYF
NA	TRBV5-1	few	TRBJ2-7	TGCGCCAGTAAAATGGTGGGAGCCTACGAGCAGTACTTC	CASKMVGAYEQYF
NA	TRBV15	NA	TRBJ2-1	TGTGCCACCAGCAGAGATCTCCCCAGGGTCCACAATGAGCAGTTCTTC	CATSRDLPRVHNEQFF
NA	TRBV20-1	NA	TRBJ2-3	TGCAGTGCTAGGCCGTCGGGCCATGTAGATACGCAGTATTTT	CSARPSGHVDTQYF